This T cell receptor beta chain was retrieved from a study of blood T cell repertoires in COVID-19. Sequencing used immunoSEQ multiplex PCR; TCRdb keeps in-frame clones, though not all of them. This sample has 400,000 or so clones, with roughly 90% found just once. V lost 3 bases and J lost 2, with 13 bases in between. Germline V gene data show CDR1 as MGHRA and CDR2 as YSYEKL. This CDR3 has 15 amino acids. This clone was counted once. Participants' reported clinical history set cohort assignment. The chain is built from TRBV4-1 and TRBJ2-5; D might be TRBD2 (5 bases). Specimen: PBMCs or T cells enriched from blood (not recorded which). This clonotype was obtained from a woman aged 40 to 55 with acute COVID-19. The CDR3 DNA is TGCGCCAGCAGCCAGCTAACGGACTGGCAAGAGACCCAGTACTTC. This translates into CASSQLTDWQETQYF.